This T cell receptor beta chain was profiled in a study of cytomegalovirus exposure and HLA in healthy donors. Looking at the study overall: A prior analysis found 100 million to 140 million unique TCR beta sequences from 150 million to 200 million T cells. General study findings and limits: Associated with cytomegalovirus, according to the listing, were fewer than 200 TCR beta chains. Earlier results showed most TCR beta V segments being productive about 87% or about 30% of the time.

The V end was cut by 7 bases, the J end by 0 bases, with 13 bases between. The CDR3 contains 15 residues. Germline lookup yields CDR1 SEHNR and CDR2 FQNEAQ (reference sequence). The PCR was carried out with 60 Vbeta primers and 13 Jbeta primers. Original data processing: Unique TCR beta chains numbered approximately 76 million in a later analysis, with around 11 million shared. Sequencing was performed with immunoSEQ multiplex PCR; in TCRdb, only in-frame clones are kept and a portion is missing. The V and J calls and clone size were taken over from that table, and D and trimming were inferred from the DNA. The profile shows about 80,000 clones, approximately 61% of them singletons. Of note for this clone: Its specificity is unknown.

The TCR comes from a woman aged 45-65 years in good health and CMV-seropositive. This rearrangement joins TRBV7-9 to TRBJ1-5; tentative D call: TRBD1 (6 bases). The sequencing input was PBMCs. The CDR3 sequence: CASTPDRFSNQPQHF. CDR3 in DNA: TGTGCCAGCACCCCGGACAGATTTAGCAATCAGCCCCAGCATTTT.